This section outlines one T cell receptor beta chain sequence together with its context. Its antigen is not yet known. Base qualities were left out, and no much larger clone turns up one base away. V has 2 bases trimmed and J has 2 bases trimmed; junction bases matching no gene number 6. Including cysteine and phenylalanine, the CDR3 has 17 amino acids. Only the CDR3 DNA stays, 51 bases, in frame from base 1. The germline V gene specifies MDHEN as CDR1 and SYDVKM as CDR2. TCRbeta CDR3 regions were amplified from genomic DNA by means of the immunoSEQ Assay, a bias-controlled multiplex PCR. Processing in the source paper ran as follows. Within the assay, amplification of reference gene primers was used to estimate how many nucleated cells each sample contained. Sequence reads were collapsed and filtered to measure the absolute abundance of every unique TCRbeta CDR3 rearrangement. For each sample, productive Simpson clonality was calculated as the square root of Simpson's diversity index across productive rearrangements. TCRdb carries this immuneACCESS record with in-frame sequences only. Its versions omit some clonotypes, under half of them owing to an unresolved V gene in the studies checked, with the rest unexplained. Clonal size and the V and J genes are those of that table, whereas D and trimming came from the DNA. Here the sample has some 250,000 clones; over 65% occur a single time. The top ten clonotypes cover about 3% of the sample.

This sample is part of a study of blood T cell repertoires in COVID-19 (dated by TCRdb to between 2020 and 2021). At the level of the whole study: The collaborator samples originated in the United States, Italy and Spain and spanned the acute and convalescent phases of COVID-19. Samples were obtained from the ongoing ImmuneRACE study (first 160 participants) and from roughly 1,300 subjects provided by 6 global collaborators. Nearly every sample came with metadata listing a de-identified subject ID, COVID-19 status, age in years and sex. HLA class I and class II types, where available, came from metadata supplied by the sample provider rather than from assay-based typing. The repertoires were released in a freely available public database intended as a resource for research on the immune response to SARS-CoV-2. The dataset comprised deeply sampled blood TCRbeta repertoires from subjects exposed to, actively infected with, or recovered from COVID-19. The prospective study material was composed of cDNA or gDNA derived from T cells, B-cell-depleted T cells, or PBMCs. Overall results and qualifications from the work: How much clinical and demographic metadata was included differed by source and by participant, and the metadata was provided uncurated.

Collaborating institutions collected whole blood in K2EDTA tubes following their own protocols. For TCRbeta analysis, collaborator samples were shipped as frozen whole blood, as isolated PBMCs, or as DNA extracted from either sample type. The sequenced sample consisted of peripheral blood. The chain uses TRBV28 and TRBJ2-7, with 13 junctional bases fitting TRBD2. This TCR came from a woman older than 75 with acute or convalescent COVID-19. The CDR3 region: CASSLNPGLAGAYEQYF. The bases are TGTGCCAGCAGTTTAAATCCCGGACTAGCGGGAGCCTACGAGCAGTACTTC.